There are a few counts of the clone carrying this T cell receptor beta chain. This sample was taken from a study of identical twins. CDR1 is KGHDR, CDR2 SFDVKD, per germline. The CDR3 loop spans 16 amino acids. V dropped 6 bases and J dropped 9 bases, with 23 bases sitting between them. TCRdb reprocessed the 5' RACE reads with MiXCR, giving one entry per CDR3 protein. Of 1.5 million to 2 million distinct CDR3 sequences in the sample, around 29% were seen once. The chain has TRBV24-1 and TRBJ1-5; the D gene is possibly TRBD1 (6 bases). The source of this sequence is a newborn girl in good health. Sequencing was done on a sample of cord blood. The CDR3 DNA reads TGTGCCACCAGTTATTGGACCGTAGGAGGGGGTTGGCCCCAGCATTTT. Encoded protein: CATSYWTVGGGWPQHF.